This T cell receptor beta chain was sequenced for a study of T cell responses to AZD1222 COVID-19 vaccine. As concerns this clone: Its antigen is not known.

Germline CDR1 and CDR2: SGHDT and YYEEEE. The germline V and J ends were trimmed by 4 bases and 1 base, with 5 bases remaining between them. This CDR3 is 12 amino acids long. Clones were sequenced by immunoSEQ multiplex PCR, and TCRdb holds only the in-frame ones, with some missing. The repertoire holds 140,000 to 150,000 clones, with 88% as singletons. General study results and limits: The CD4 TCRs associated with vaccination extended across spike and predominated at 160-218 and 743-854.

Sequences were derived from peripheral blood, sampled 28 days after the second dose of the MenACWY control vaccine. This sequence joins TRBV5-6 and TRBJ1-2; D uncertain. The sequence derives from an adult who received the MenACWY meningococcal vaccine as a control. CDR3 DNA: TGTGCCAGCAGCACATTTAACTATGGCTACACCTTC. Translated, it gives CASSTFNYGYTF.